These 30 T cell receptor beta chains originate from one sample sequenced in a study of T cells after yellow fever vaccination. Using its own MiXCR run on the 5' RACE reads, TCRdb lists one record per CDR3 protein. This repertoire shows over 300,000 distinct CDR3 sequences, around 3.9% found once; its top ten account for about 25%. This sample comprised PBMCs, obtained on the day of the yellow fever booster vaccination. The source of these receptors is a man younger than 35 who received the YFV17D yellow fever vaccine.

This clonotype showed up many times. The chain recombines TRBV30 with TRBJ2-7; the D gene could be TRBD1 or TRBD2 (5 bases each). Germline loops: CDR1 GTSNPN, CDR2 SVGIG (reference sequence). V was cut by 3 bases and J by 4 bases, with 16 bases left in between. This CDR3 spans 14 amino acids. CDR3 bases: TGTGCCTGGAGACCCTCCGGGACCCATTACGAGCAGTACTTC. Residues: CAWRPSGTHYEQYF.

This clonotype came up many times. J is TRBJ2-1 and V is TRBV5-1; the match to TRBD2 covers 9 bases. The CDR3 is made up of 20 amino acids. Trimming at V came to 4 bases and at J to 10 bases, leaving 27 bases not matched to a gene. Germline CDR1 reads SGHRS; CDR2 reads YFSETQ. The chain's CDR3 is CASSRRSFIAGGHRHGEQFF. The CDR3 coding sequence is TGCGCCAGCAGCCGACGGAGCTTCATTGCGGGGGGGCATCGGCATGGGGAGCAGTTCTTC.

This clonotype was seen repeatedly, ten times or more. The chain links TRBV3-1 to TRBJ2-3; no clear D gene. The CDR3 consists of 15 residues. The V end was cut by 0 bases, the J end by 0 bases, with 7 bases between. CDR1 and CDR2 from the germline V gene are LGHDT and YNNKEL (reference sequence). CDR3 protein: CASSQDQRSTDTQYF. The CDR3 DNA sequence: TGTGCCAGCAGCCAAGATCAGCGTAGCACAGATACGCAGTATTTT.

V is TRBV29-1 and J is TRBJ1-2, with TRBD1 identical over 8 bases. J was trimmed by 0 bases and V by 6 bases; bases with no gene match: 3. CDR3 size: 13 residues. Germline lookup yields CDR1 SQVTM and CDR2 ANQGSEA. CDR3 region: CSVMTGANYGYTF. The DNA of the CDR3 is TGCAGCGTGATGACAGGGGCTAACTATGGCTACACCTTC.

This clonotype came up many times. The chain has TRBV5-1 and TRBJ2-3, with TRBD2 matching 12 bases. Germline V lookup: CDR1 SGHRS, CDR2 YFSETQ. The trim removed 1 base at V and 3 bases at J, leaving 6 bases unmatched. The CDR3 contains 17 residues. The CDR3 coding sequence is TGCGCCAGCAGCTTGAGGGCTAGCGGGGGGGCGACAGATACGCAGTATTTT. Translated, it gives CASSLRASGGATDTQYF. Full variable domain (outside the CDR3, taken from reference TRBV5-1 and TRBJ2-3): KAGVTQTPRYLIKTRGQQVTLSCSPISGHRSVSWYQQTPGQGLQFLFEYFSETQRNKGNFPGRFSGRQFSNSRSEMNVSTLELGDSALYLCASSLRASGGATDTQYFGPGTRLTVL.

Many counts were recorded for this clonotype. The chain's CDR3 is CAISGGQSTNEKLFF. In nucleotides, the CDR3 is TGTGCCATCAGTGGGGGACAGTCAACTAATGAAAAACTGTTTTTT. The gene calls are TRBV10-3 and TRBJ1-4, with 7 bases fitting TRBD1. After removal of 4 bases from V and 0 bases from J, the junction contained 2 bases not matched to a gene. The CDR3 has 15 residues. Germline CDR1 reads ENHRY; CDR2 reads SYGVKD.

At least ten counts were recorded for this clonotype. The chain has TRBV7-2 and TRBJ2-3, with D possibly being TRBD1 or TRBD2 (7 bases each). The CDR3 is made up of 14 amino acids. Germline values: CDR1 SGHTA, CDR2 FQGNSA. V was shortened by 6 bases and J by 4 bases, with 14 bases between the two germline ends. The CDR3 DNA sequence: TGTGCCAGCAGTCCAGGGGGGGCGGCAGATACGCAGTATTTT. This sequence encodes CASSPGGAADTQYF. Full variable domain (missing parts from reference TRBV7-2 and TRBJ2-3): GAGVSQSPSNKVTEKGKDVELRCDPISGHTALYWYRQSLGQGLEFLIYFQGNSAPDKSGLPSDRFSAERTGGSVSTLTIQRTQQEDSAVYLCASSPGGAADTQYFGPGTRLTVL.

In this sample, this clonotype turned up many times. The chain joins TRBV7-2 to TRBJ2-1; a possible D gene is TRBD1 (6 bases). CDR3 length: 15 amino acids. Trimming took off 1 base at V and 2 bases at J, with 9 bases between the two ends. Germline V CDR1 and CDR2: SGHTA, FQGNSA. CDR3: CASSLVPGAYNEQFF. CDR3 sequence (DNA): TGTGCCAGCAGCTTAGTCCCAGGGGCCTACAATGAGCAGTTCTTC.

This sequence joins TRBV5-6 and TRBJ2-1; unclear D gene. V shed 2 bases and J shed 4 bases, with 13 bases lying between them. CDR1 is SGHDT and CDR2 is YYEEEE in the germline V gene. The CDR3 sequence is 15 residues long. The CDR3, as DNA: TGTGCCAGCAGCTTAAGTGGTCGGAGATACAATGAGCAGTTCTTC. Translating gives CASSLSGRRYNEQFF.

This clonotype was counted ten times or more. V is TRBV5-6 and J is TRBJ2-7; weak D call: TRBD1 (5 bases). CDR3 size: 15 residues. Between the trimmed V and J ends, which lost 4 bases and 0 bases, there was a span of 14 bases. Per the germline V gene, CDR1 is SGHDT and CDR2 is YYEEEE. In DNA form, the CDR3 reads TGTGCCAGCAGCCAGCGACCGACAGCCTCCTACGAGCAGTACGTC. Its protein is CASSQRPTASYEQYV.

This rearrangement joins TRBV27 to TRBJ2-5; 11 nucleotides line up with TRBD2. The CDR3 is made up of 14 amino acids. Unmatched junction bases numbered 4, after V lost 6 bases and J lost 4 bases. CDR1 is MNHEY and CDR2 is SMNVEV in the germline V gene (reference sequence). DNA for the CDR3: TGTGCCAGCAGGGTAGCGGGGGGGCCAGAGACCCAGTACTTC. Protein: CASRVAGGPETQYF.

This clonotype was found many times. The chain is built from TRBV6-2 or TRBV6-3 and TRBJ2-1; 8 bases agree with TRBD2. The CDR3 is made up of 14 amino acids. V dropped 8 bases and J dropped 7; count of bases not matched to a gene: 10. In germline, CDR1 is MNHEY, CDR2 SVGEGT. The CDR3 loop is CASGKNREGNEQFF. CDR3 in DNA: TGTGCCAGCGGCAAAAACCGGGAGGGAAATGAGCAGTTCTTC.

The sample holds a few counts of this clonotype. The chain couples TRBV27 to TRBJ2-3; 7 bases line up with TRBD2. Germline lookup yields CDR1 MNHEY and CDR2 SMNVEV (reference sequence). The length of the CDR3 is 16 residues. V lost 4 bases to trimming and J lost 3 bases; unmatched junction nucleotides: 10. The CDR3 region is CASSSPWGDYTDTQYF. The CDR3 DNA sequence: TGTGCCAGCAGTTCACCATGGGGGGACTATACAGATACGCAGTATTTT.

This clonotype has a handful of counts. This chain joins TRBV9 and TRBJ2-3; 7 bases are shared with TRBD1. This CDR3 contains 15 residues. J lost 4 bases, V lost 3 bases, and 8 bases had no gene match. CDR1 is SGDLS, CDR2 YYNGEE, per germline. In DNA form, the CDR3 reads TGTGCCAGCAGCGCCGTCACAGGGGCCCCAGATACGCAGTATTTT. It codes for CASSAVTGAPDTQYF.

The chain couples TRBV5-4 to TRBJ1-1, with 9 nucleotides matching TRBD1. V shed 4 bases and J 1 base; nucleotides not matched to a gene: 5. The CDR3 has 15 residues. Germline CDR1 is SGHNT and CDR2 is YYREEE (reference sequence). CDR3 region: CASSGQGRGNTEAFF. CDR3 nucleotide sequence: TGTGCCAGCAGCGGACAGGGGCGCGGGAACACTGAAGCTTTCTTT.

There are many counts of this clonotype. CDR3 in amino acids: CSARAGSGANVLTF. The DNA of the CDR3 is TGCAGTGCTAGGGCAGGCTCTGGGGCCAACGTCCTGACTTTC. The V and J genes are TRBV20-1 and TRBJ2-6; D gene unclear. The CDR3 totals 14 residues. V was pared by 3 bases and J by 0 bases, with 6 bases between. Germline loops: CDR1 DFQATT, CDR2 SNEGSKA (reference sequence).

There are a few counts of this clonotype. The CDR3 here is CSGKDSSNTGELFF. As DNA, the CDR3 is TGCAGTGGAAAGGACTCTTCGAACACCGGGGAGCTGTTTTTT. The V gene is TRBV20-1, the J gene TRBJ2-2; a possible D gene is TRBD2 (5 bases). The germline V gene has CDR1 DFQATT and CDR2 SNEGSKA (reference sequence). This CDR3 spans 14 amino acids. V was shortened by 7 bases and J by 0 bases, with 12 bases between the two germline ends.

This clonotype occurred many times. The chain links TRBV5-1 to TRBJ2-2; no clear D. Germline V gives CDR1 SGHRS, CDR2 YFSETQ. The CDR3 has 16 residues. Trimming took off 0 bases at V and 1 base at J, with 10 bases between the two ends. The CDR3 DNA reads TGCGCCAGCAGCTTGGCGTGGGAACTGAACACCGGGGAGCTGTTTTTT. It codes for CASSLAWELNTGELFF.

This clonotype was seen more than once but under ten times. The rearrangement links TRBV30 to TRBJ1-1; D ambiguous. The CDR3 runs 12 residues. Germline CDR1 GTSNPN, CDR2 SVGIG (reference sequence). With 0 bases removed from V and 0 bases from J, the gap between germline ends came to 2 bases. The DNA of the CDR3 is TGTGCCTGGAGTGTAATGAACACTGAAGCTTTCTTT. Translated: CAWSVMNTEAFF. Based on the CDR3 plus reference TRBV30 and TRBJ1-1, the full variable domain is SQTIHQWPATLVQPVGSPLSLECTVEGTSNPNLYWYRQAAGRGLQLLFYSVGIGQISSEVPQNLSASRPQDRQFILSSKKLLLSDSGFYLCAWSVMNTEAFFGQGTRLTVV.

This clonotype was observed a handful of times. The rearrangement links TRBV5-1 to TRBJ2-7, with D uncertain. CDR1 and CDR2 from the germline V gene are SGHRS and YFSETQ. The CDR3 totals 11 residues. The CDR3 DNA reads as TGCGTCTTGGGCCAGGACTACGAGCAGTACGTC. Protein product: CVLGQDYEQYV.

This clonotype was found a few times. V and J are TRBV29-1 and TRBJ2-7; unclear D gene. Germline lookup yields CDR1 SQVTM and CDR2 ANQGSEA. The CDR3 has 12 amino acids. V lost 0 bases and J 0 bases, leaving 3 bases between the germline ends. The CDR3 here is CSVEDASYEQYV. The CDR3 DNA is TGCAGCGTTGAAGACGCCTCCTACGAGCAGTACGTC.

The rearrangement uses TRBV7-9 and TRBJ1-5; 7 positions match TRBD1. CDR1 SEHNR and CDR2 FQNEAQ come from the germline V gene (reference sequence). The CDR3 totals 17 residues. V dropped 5 bases and J dropped 2; count of bases not matched to a gene: 12. CDR3: CASSRGQGGVGNQPQHF. CDR3 nucleotides: TGTGCCAGCAGCCGCGGGCAGGGGGGGGTAGGCAATCAGCCCCAGCATTTT.

Ten or more counts support this clonotype. The chain combines TRBV12-3 or TRBV12-4 with TRBJ1-1, with D unresolved. Trimming stripped 3 bases from V and 4 bases from J, with 6 bases between. The CDR3 sequence is 12 residues long. The CDR3 DNA sequence: TGTGCCAGCAGTTTTAGTGGCACTGAAGCTTTCTTT. This encodes CASSFSGTEAFF.

This clonotype was detected many times. The chain links TRBV4-1 to TRBJ2-1; the match to TRBD2 covers 7 bases. With 4 bases clipped from V and 7 bases from J, the junction kept 10 bases outside the gene matches. The CDR3 extends over 15 amino acids. Germline CDR1 MGHRA, CDR2 YSYEKL. In nucleotides, the CDR3 is TGCGCCAGCAGCCTATGGGAGGGAATCTCGAATGAGCAGTTCTTC. Its protein is CASSLWEGISNEQFF.

This clonotype was seen ten or more times. The J gene is TRBJ2-6, the V gene TRBV5-1; D is ambiguous. Germline V gene sequence: CDR1 SGHRS, CDR2 YFSETQ. Trimming removed 4 bases from V and 0 bases from J, with 5 bases in between. CDR3 size: 14 residues. Written as DNA, the CDR3 is TGCGCCAGCAGCCCCAGCTCTGGGGCCAACGTCCTGACTTTC. This gives the protein CASSPSSGANVLTF.

This clonotype turned up a few times. This chain links TRBV6-1 with TRBJ1-2; the D is unclear. The V end lost 7 bases, the J end lost 3 bases, and 15 bases lay between the germline ends. This CDR3 spans 14 amino acids. CDR1 and CDR2 from the germline V gene are MNHNS and SASEGT. The CDR3 DNA follows: TGTGCCAGCACTATGGGCGTTACGGACTATGGCTACACCTTC. It codes for CASTMGVTDYGYTF.

This sequence joins TRBV4-1 and TRBJ2-2, with unresolved D. V lost 2 bases and J 0 bases, leaving 10 bases between the germline ends. Germline CDR1 and CDR2: MGHRA and YSYEKL. This CDR3 contains 16 residues. DNA for the CDR3: TGCGCCAGCAGCCAACTCTCGACTGCGAACACCGGGGAGCTGTTTTTT. Its translation: CASSQLSTANTGELFF.

There are many counts of this clonotype. V gene TRBV9 combines with J gene TRBJ1-4, with 7 bases lining up with TRBD1. The CDR3 contains 14 residues. Germline CDR1 and CDR2: SGDLS and YYNGEE. Losses at the gene ends were 7 bases for V and 8 bases for J; bases not matched to a gene: 11. CDR3 bases: TGTGCCAGCTCCAGGGGGACAGCCGGGGAAAAACTGTTTTTT. The encoded protein is CASSRGTAGEKLFF. The full variable domain, its missing parts supplied by reference TRBV9 and TRBJ1-4, is DSGVTQTPKHLITATGQRVTLRCSPRSGDLSVYWYQQSLDQGLQFLIQYYNGEERAKGNILERFSAQQFPDLHSELNLSSLELGDSALYFCASSRGTAGEKLFFGSGTQLSVL.

Many counts were recorded for this clonotype. V is TRBV6-5 and J is TRBJ2-1, with 8 bases fitting TRBD1. V trimming: 6 bases; J trimming: 8 bases; junction bases outside the gene matches: 6. The CDR3 extends over 13 amino acids. CDR1 and CDR2 from the germline V gene are MNHEY and SVGAGI. CDR3 nucleotide sequence: TGTGCCAGCAGAAACCCGGACAGGGATGAGCAGTTCTTC. This sequence encodes CASRNPDRDEQFF.

This clonotype has a handful of counts. This chain connects TRBV6-2 or TRBV6-3 to TRBJ2-7; no clear D gene. This CDR3 has 13 amino acids. Between the trimmed V and J ends, which lost 5 bases and 2 bases, there was a span of 10 bases. From germline, CDR1 is MNHEY and CDR2 SVGEGT. The CDR3 protein is CASSLRPTYEQYV. CDR3 nucleotide sequence: TGTGCCAGCAGTCTTCGACCTACCTACGAGCAGTACGTC.